The TCR beta chain described here comes from a study of long-term antiretroviral therapy in people with HIV. For the study at large: First collections came about a decade before the 2015 immediate-ART recommendation. Study outcomes and limitations: Diversity measured after ART increased yet remained under transplant donor controls.

Clinicians in the United States treated all participants with HIV. The CDR3 consists of 13 residues. Trimming cost V 5 bases and J 1 base, with 5 bases left between them. CDR1 is SSHAT, CDR2 FNYEAQ, per germline (reference sequence). The authors ran the immunoSEQ assay, v3.0, at survey level. Clones were sequenced by immunoSEQ multiplex PCR, and TCRdb holds only the in-frame ones, with some missing. Of roughly 17,000 clones listed, 77% were seen once; the top ten hold roughly a fifth. Concerning this clone: Its antigen is not identified.

Material: unsorted PBMCs, obtained 2.1 years after starting antiretroviral therapy. This sequence was found in a man in his forties with HIV. This chain uses TRBV7-7 with TRBJ2-2; D uncertain. The CDR3 coding sequence is TGTGCCAGCAGCCCCAGGAACACCGGGGAGCTGTTTTTT. The encoded protein is CASSPRNTGELFF.